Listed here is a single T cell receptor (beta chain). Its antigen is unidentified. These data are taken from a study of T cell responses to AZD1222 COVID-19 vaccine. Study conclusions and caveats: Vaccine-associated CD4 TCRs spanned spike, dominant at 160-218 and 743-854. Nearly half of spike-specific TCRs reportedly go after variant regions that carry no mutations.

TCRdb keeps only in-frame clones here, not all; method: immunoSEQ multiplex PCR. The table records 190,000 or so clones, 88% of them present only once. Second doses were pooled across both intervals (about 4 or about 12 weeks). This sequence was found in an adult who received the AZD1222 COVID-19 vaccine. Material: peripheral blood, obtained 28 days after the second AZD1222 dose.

The CDR3 region has the DNA TGTGCCAGCAGCCGCCTGACTAGCGGGAGCTACGAGCAGTACTTC. Its translation is CASSRLTSGSYEQYF. This chain joins TRBV27 and TRBJ2-7; TRBD2 aligns across 12 bases. The CDR3 length is 15 residues. Trimming cost V 6 bases and J 3 bases; bases outside gene matches: 6. The germline gives CDR1 MNHEY, CDR2 SMNVEV (reference sequence).